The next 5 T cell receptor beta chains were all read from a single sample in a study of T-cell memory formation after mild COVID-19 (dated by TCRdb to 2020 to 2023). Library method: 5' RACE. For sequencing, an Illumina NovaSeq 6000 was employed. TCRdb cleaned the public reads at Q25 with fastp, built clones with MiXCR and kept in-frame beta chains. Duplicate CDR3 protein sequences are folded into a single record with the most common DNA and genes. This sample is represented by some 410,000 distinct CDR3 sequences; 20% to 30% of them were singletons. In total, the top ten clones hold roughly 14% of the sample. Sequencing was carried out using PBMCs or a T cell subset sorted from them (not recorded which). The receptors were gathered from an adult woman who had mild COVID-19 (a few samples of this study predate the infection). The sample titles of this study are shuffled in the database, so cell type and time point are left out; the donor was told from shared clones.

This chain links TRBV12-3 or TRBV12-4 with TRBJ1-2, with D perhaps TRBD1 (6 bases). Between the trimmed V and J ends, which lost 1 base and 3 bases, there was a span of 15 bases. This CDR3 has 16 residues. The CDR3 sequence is CASSLGGHPFHYGYTF. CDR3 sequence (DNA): TGTGCCAGCAGTTTAGGGGGACACCCGTTTCACTATGGCTACACCTTC.

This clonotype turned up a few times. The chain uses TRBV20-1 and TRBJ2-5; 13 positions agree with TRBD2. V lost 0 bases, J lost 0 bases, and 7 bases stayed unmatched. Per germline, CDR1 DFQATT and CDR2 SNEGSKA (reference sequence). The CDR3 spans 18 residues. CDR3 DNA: TGCAGTGCTAGAGATTTTCGGACTAGCGGGAGATACCAAGAGACCCAGTACTTC. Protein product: CSARDFRTSGRYQETQYF.

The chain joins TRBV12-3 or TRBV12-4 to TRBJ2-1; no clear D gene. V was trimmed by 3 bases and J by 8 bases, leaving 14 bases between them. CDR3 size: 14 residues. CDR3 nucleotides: TGTGCCAGCAGTTTCGGTGGCTCCCACGATGAGCAGTTCTTC. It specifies CASSFGGSHDEQFF.

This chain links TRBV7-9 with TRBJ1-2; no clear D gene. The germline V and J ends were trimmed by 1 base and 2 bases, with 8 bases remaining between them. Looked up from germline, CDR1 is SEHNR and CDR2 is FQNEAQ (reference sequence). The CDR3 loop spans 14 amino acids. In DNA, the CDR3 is TGTGCCAGCAGCTTAGGCGAGGAGAACTATGGCTACACCTTC. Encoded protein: CASSLGEENYGYTF.

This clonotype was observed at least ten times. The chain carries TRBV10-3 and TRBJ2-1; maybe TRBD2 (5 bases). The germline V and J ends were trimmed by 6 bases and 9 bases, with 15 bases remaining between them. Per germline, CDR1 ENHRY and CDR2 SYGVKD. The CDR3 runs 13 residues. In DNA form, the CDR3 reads TGTGCCATCAGGAGTAGCAAAGAGGGTGAGCAGTTCTTC. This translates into CAIRSSKEGEQFF.